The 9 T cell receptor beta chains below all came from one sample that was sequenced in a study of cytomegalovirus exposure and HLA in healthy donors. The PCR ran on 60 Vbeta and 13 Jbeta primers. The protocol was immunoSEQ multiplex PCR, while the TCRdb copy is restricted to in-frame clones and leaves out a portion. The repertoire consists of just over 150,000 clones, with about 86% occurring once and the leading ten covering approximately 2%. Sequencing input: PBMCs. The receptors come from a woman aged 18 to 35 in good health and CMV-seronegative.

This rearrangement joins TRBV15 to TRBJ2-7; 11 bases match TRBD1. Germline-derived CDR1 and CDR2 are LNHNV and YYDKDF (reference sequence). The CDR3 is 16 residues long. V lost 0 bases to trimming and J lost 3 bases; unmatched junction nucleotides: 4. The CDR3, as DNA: TGTGCCACCAGCAGAGATAGGGGACAGGGGGTCTACGAGCAGTACTTC. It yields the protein CATSRDRGQGVYEQYF.

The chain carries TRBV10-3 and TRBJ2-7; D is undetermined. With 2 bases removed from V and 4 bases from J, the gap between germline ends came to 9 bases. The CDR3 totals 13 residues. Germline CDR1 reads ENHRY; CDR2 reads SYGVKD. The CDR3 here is CAISELRDYEQYF. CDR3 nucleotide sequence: TGTGCCATCAGTGAGCTCCGAGATTACGAGCAGTACTTC.

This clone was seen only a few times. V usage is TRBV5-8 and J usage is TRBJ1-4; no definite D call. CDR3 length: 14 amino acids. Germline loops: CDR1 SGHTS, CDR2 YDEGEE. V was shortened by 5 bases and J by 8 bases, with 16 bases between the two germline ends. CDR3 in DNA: TGTGCCAGCAGGCCGACACATCGACGGGAAAAACTGTTTTTT. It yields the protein CASRPTHRREKLFF.

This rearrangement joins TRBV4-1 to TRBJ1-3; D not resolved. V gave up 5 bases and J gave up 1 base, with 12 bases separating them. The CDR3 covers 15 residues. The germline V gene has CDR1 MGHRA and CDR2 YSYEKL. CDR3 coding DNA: TGCGCCAGCAGCGAGGAGGGTAGATCTGGAAACACCATATATTTT. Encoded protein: CASSEEGRSGNTIYF.

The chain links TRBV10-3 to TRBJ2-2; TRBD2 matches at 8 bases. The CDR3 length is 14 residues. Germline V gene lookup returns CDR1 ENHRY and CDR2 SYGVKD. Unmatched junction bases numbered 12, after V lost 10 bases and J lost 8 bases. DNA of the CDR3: TGTGCCACCCGAGCCAGCGGGGGAGGGGGGGAGCTGTTTTTT. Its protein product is CATRASGGGGELFF.

CDR3 amino acids: CASSLRDRGYEQYF. As DNA, the CDR3 is TGCGCCAGCAGCTTGCGAGACAGGGGCTACGAGCAGTACTTC. The chain is built from TRBV5-1 and TRBJ2-7; 8 nucleotides match TRBD1. The germline V gene has CDR1 SGHRS and CDR2 YFSETQ. CDR3 size: 14 residues. After removal of 1 base from V and 3 bases from J, the junction contained 3 bases not matched to a gene.

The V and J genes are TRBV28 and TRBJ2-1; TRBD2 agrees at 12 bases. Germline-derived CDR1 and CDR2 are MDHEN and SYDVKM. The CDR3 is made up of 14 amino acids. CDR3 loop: CLAGGPRGYNEQFF. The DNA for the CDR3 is TGTCTAGCGGGAGGGCCTCGTGGATACAATGAGCAGTTCTTC. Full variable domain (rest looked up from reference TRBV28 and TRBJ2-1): DVKVTQSSRYLVKRTGEKVFLECVQDMDHENMFWYRQDPGLGLRLIYFSYDVKMKEKGDIPEGYSVSREKKERFSLILESASTNQTSMYLCLAGGPRGYNEQFFGPGTRLTVL.

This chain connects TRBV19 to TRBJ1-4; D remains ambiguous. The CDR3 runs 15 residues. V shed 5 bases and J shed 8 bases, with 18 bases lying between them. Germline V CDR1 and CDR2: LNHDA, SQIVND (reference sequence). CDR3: CASSAMAPGGEKLFF. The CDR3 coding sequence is TGTGCCAGTAGTGCCATGGCCCCGGGAGGGGAAAAACTGTTTTTT.

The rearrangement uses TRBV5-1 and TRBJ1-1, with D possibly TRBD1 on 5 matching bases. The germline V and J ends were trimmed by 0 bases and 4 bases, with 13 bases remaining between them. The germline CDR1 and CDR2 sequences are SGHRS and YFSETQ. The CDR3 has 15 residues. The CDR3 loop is CASSLAGGVGTEAFF. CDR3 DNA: TGCGCCAGCAGCTTGGCCGGAGGGGTGGGCACTGAAGCTTTCTTT. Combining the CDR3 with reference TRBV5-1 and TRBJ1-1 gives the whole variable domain KAGVTQTPRYLIKTRGQQVTLSCSPISGHRSVSWYQQTPGQGLQFLFEYFSETQRNKGNFPGRFSGRQFSNSRSEMNVSTLELGDSALYLCASSLAGGVGTEAFFGQGTRLTVV.